Presented here are 27 T cell receptor beta chains from one specimen sequenced in a study of CD8 T cells in ankylosing spondylitis. TCRdb re-called the 5' RACE reads through MiXCR, storing one row per CDR3 protein. The data contain 30,000 to 40,000 distinct CDR3 sequences, less than 4% of them seen just once; the ten biggest clones take up approximately 3%. The specimen was blood, either unsorted or a sorted T cell fraction (not recorded which). These receptors were obtained from a male donor with ankylosing spondylitis or in good health (not recorded which).

This clonotype was recorded many times. The rearrangement joins TRBV9 to TRBJ2-3; tentative D call: TRBD2 (6 bases). The V gene lost 6 bases and the J gene lost 3 bases, with 14 bases spanning the gap. CDR1 is SGDLS, CDR2 YYNGEE, per germline. This CDR3 is built from 14 residues. For the CDR3, the DNA is TGTGCCAGCACCCGTAGTGGAGGGACAGATACGCAGTATTTT. Translating it yields CASTRSGGTDTQYF.

This clonotype was picked up many times. The rearrangement uses TRBV23-1 and TRBJ2-7; 7 bases are shared with TRBD2. TRBV23-1 is reported as an ORF; its role is uncertain. The CDR3 is 15 residues long. Losses at the gene ends were 4 bases for V and 7 bases for J; bases not matched to a gene: 13. The CDR3 protein is CASSPTESSGGEQYV. CDR3 DNA: TGCGCCAGCAGTCCGACCGAGTCTAGCGGAGGGGAGCAGTACGTC.

This clonotype has a handful of counts. This chain links TRBV9 with TRBJ2-2, with D possibly being TRBD1 (6 bases). Trimming pared 4 bases from V and 2 bases from J, leaving 12 bases between. This CDR3 has 15 residues. The germline V gene has CDR1 SGDLS and CDR2 YYNGEE. The CDR3 here is CASSSRGVNTGELFF. CDR3 nucleotide sequence: TGTGCCAGCAGCTCCAGGGGCGTTAACACCGGGGAGCTGTTTTTT.

This clonotype was detected many times. The V call is TRBV9, the J call TRBJ1-4, with D perhaps matching TRBD1 (5 bases). CDR3 length: 14 amino acids. Looked up from germline, CDR1 is SGDLS and CDR2 is YYNGEE. Trimming pared 3 bases from V and 5 bases from J, leaving 11 bases between. The CDR3 DNA sequence: TGTGCCAGCAGCGACGGGACGCCGAATGAAAAACTGTTTTTT. Protein product: CASSDGTPNEKLFF.

This clonotype was observed at least ten times. V is TRBV9 and J is TRBJ1-2, with no clear D. Germline V gene data show CDR1 as SGDLS and CDR2 as YYNGEE. The ends were cut back, 0 bases at V and 4 bases at J, with 10 bases in the middle. This CDR3 has 14 residues. CDR3: CASSVGSGSYGYTF. The CDR3 DNA reads as TGTGCCAGCAGCGTAGGTTCGGGGTCCTATGGCTACACCTTC. The full variable domain, in which reference TRBV9 and TRBJ1-2 provide the parts outside the CDR3, is DSGVTQTPKHLITATGQRVTLRCSPRSGDLSVYWYQQSLDQGLQFLIQYYNGEERAKGNILERFSAQQFPDLHSELNLSSLELGDSALYFCASSVGSGSYGYTFGSGTRLTVV.

The CDR3 coding sequence is TGTGCCAGCAGCCCCCGGGGGGGCCAGCTCCCTGGGGCCAACGTCCTGACTTTC. Residues: CASSPRGGQLPGANVLTF. The chain carries TRBV9 and TRBJ2-6, with 8 nucleotides matching TRBD2. V was pared by 4 bases and J by 2 bases, with 11 bases of the junction left unmatched. The germline V gene encodes CDR1 SGDLS and CDR2 YYNGEE. This CDR3 has 18 amino acids.

This clonotype has ten or more counts. The chain combines TRBV9 with TRBJ2-3; 11 bases are a match to TRBD1. The CDR3 spans 16 residues. The germline V gene encodes CDR1 SGDLS and CDR2 YYNGEE. After removal of 4 bases from V and 3 bases from J, the junction contained 7 bases not matched to a gene. Here the CDR3 reads CASSLPGQGVTDTQYF. The CDR3 DNA sequence: TGTGCCAGCAGCCTCCCGGGACAGGGGGTAACAGATACGCAGTATTTT.

The chain links TRBV9 to TRBJ1-6; perhaps TRBD1 as D (6 bases). Germline CDR1 SGDLS, CDR2 YYNGEE. This CDR3 has 17 residues. Deletions cut 0 bases from V and 7 bases from J, with 17 bases between. The CDR3 coding sequence is TGTGCCAGCAGCGTAGACCCACCGGGGGCGGTGAATTCACCCCTCCACTTT. It encodes CASSVDPPGAVNSPLHF. The whole variable domain, filled in from reference TRBV9 and TRBJ1-6, reads DSGVTQTPKHLITATGQRVTLRCSPRSGDLSVYWYQQSLDQGLQFLIQYYNGEERAKGNILERFSAQQFPDLHSELNLSSLELGDSALYFCASSVDPPGAVNSPLHFGNGTRLTVT.

This clonotype was counted at least ten times. The CDR3 region has the DNA TGTGCCAGCAGCCCCCACGGTGGAGAGACCCAGTACTTC. It specifies CASSPHGGETQYF. This chain uses TRBV9 with TRBJ2-5, with D unclear. Germline values: CDR1 SGDLS, CDR2 YYNGEE. The CDR3 is 13 amino acids. Trimming stripped 4 bases from V and 4 bases from J, with 11 bases between.

This clonotype was recorded at least ten times. CDR3 amino acids: CASSVAGAGGPFEQFF. The CDR3 DNA sequence: TGTGCCAGCAGCGTAGCTGGGGCGGGAGGGCCGTTTGAGCAGTTCTTC. The chain carries TRBV9 and TRBJ2-1, with 9 bases identical to TRBD2. Trimming removed 0 bases from V and 9 bases from J; junction bases left unmatched: 10. This CDR3 has 16 residues. Germline V CDR1 and CDR2: SGDLS, YYNGEE.

The table lists this clonotype with many counts. The genes are TRBV9 and TRBJ1-2, with 7 bases fitting TRBD1. Germline assignment: CDR1 SGDLS and CDR2 YYNGEE. The CDR3 runs 13 residues. The junction had 4 bases not matched to a gene; V was cut back by 4 bases and J by 4 bases. The CDR3 coding sequence is TGTGCCAGCAGCTCCCGGGACAGCTATGGCTACACCTTC. Amino acids: CASSSRDSYGYTF.

This clonotype came up many times. The rearrangement uses TRBV9 and TRBJ2-3, with 12 bases matching TRBD1. Trimming removed 3 bases from V and 6 bases from J; junction bases left unmatched: 8. The CDR3 totals 16 residues. Germline CDR1 and CDR2: SGDLS and YYNGEE. CDR3 nucleotide sequence: TGTGCCAGCAGCGCCCGCCCGGGACAGGGGGCCGATACGCAGTATTTT. Encoded protein: CASSARPGQGADTQYF.

Many counts were recorded for this clonotype. V gene TRBV9 combines with J gene TRBJ1-3; no definite D call. From germline, CDR1 is SGDLS and CDR2 YYNGEE. The V end lost 0 bases, the J end lost 0 bases, and 10 bases lay between the germline ends. The CDR3 has 16 residues. The CDR3: CASSVGEGVSGNTIYF. The CDR3 nucleotides read TGTGCCAGCAGCGTAGGGGAGGGTGTCTCTGGAAACACCATATATTTT. The full variable domain, completed using reference TRBV9 and TRBJ1-3, is DSGVTQTPKHLITATGQRVTLRCSPRSGDLSVYWYQQSLDQGLQFLIQYYNGEERAKGNILERFSAQQFPDLHSELNLSSLELGDSALYFCASSVGEGVSGNTIYFGEGSWLTVV.

This clonotype was seen ten or more times. V and J are TRBV9 and TRBJ1-2; D remains ambiguous. V was pared by 1 base and J by 4 bases, with 14 bases between. This CDR3 spans 15 amino acids. Germline V gene sequence: CDR1 SGDLS, CDR2 YYNGEE. Written as DNA, the CDR3 is TGTGCCAGCAGCGTAACTGTGGGATCCCCCTATGGCTACACCTTC. Its protein product is CASSVTVGSPYGYTF.

At least ten counts were recorded for this clonotype. This chain joins TRBV9 and TRBJ2-2; D not certain. Germline V gene data show CDR1 as SGDLS and CDR2 as YYNGEE. This CDR3 spans 14 amino acids. V lost 1 base and J lost 4, with 8 bases in between. The CDR3 coding sequence is TGTGCCAGCAGCGTAAGGCAAATCACCGGGGAGCTGTTTTTT. Translation: CASSVRQITGELFF.

The table lists this clonotype with a few counts. This chain joins TRBV9 and TRBJ2-5; weak D call: TRBD2 (6 bases). Germline CDR1 SGDLS, CDR2 YYNGEE. The CDR3 extends over 15 amino acids. With 3 bases removed from V and 7 bases from J, the gap between germline ends came to 19 bases. For the CDR3, the DNA is TGTGCCAGCAGCGGAAGCCTCGGGGGAATTGGGACCCAGTACTTC. The encoded protein is CASSGSLGGIGTQYF.

The sample holds many counts of this clonotype. The chain uses TRBV5-1 and TRBJ2-1; D possibly corresponds to TRBD2 (6 bases). The V and J ends lost 0 bases and 7 bases respectively, with 14 bases between them. This CDR3 comprises 15 residues. The germline V gene encodes CDR1 SGHRS and CDR2 YFSETQ. The CDR3 DNA reads as TGCGCCAGCAGCTTGGGGGGGGAAGGAGGAAATGAGCAGTTCTTC. This codes for CASSLGGEGGNEQFF.

This clonotype came up many times. V gene TRBV9 combines with J gene TRBJ2-5, with 10 bases identical to TRBD2. Germline V lookup: CDR1 SGDLS, CDR2 YYNGEE. The CDR3 totals 16 residues. Trimming at V came to 3 bases and at J to 4 bases, leaving 9 bases not matched to a gene. The CDR3 loop reads CASSARGLAGAETQYF. CDR3 bases: TGTGCCAGCAGCGCCCGGGGGCTAGCGGGAGCAGAGACCCAGTACTTC. Variable domain in full (rest from reference TRBV9 and TRBJ2-5): DSGVTQTPKHLITATGQRVTLRCSPRSGDLSVYWYQQSLDQGLQFLIQYYNGEERAKGNILERFSAQQFPDLHSELNLSSLELGDSALYFCASSARGLAGAETQYFGPGTRLLVL.

This clonotype occurred many times. The genes are TRBV9 and TRBJ2-3; 9 nucleotides match TRBD2. The CDR3 contains 17 residues. The germline CDR1 and CDR2 sequences are SGDLS and YYNGEE. The J segment lost 0 bases and the V segment lost 0 bases, leaving 5 bases of the junction unmatched. CDR3 in DNA: TGTGCCAGCAGCGTAGGGCGACTAGCGGCTAGCACAGATACGCAGTATTTT. It yields the protein CASSVGRLAASTDTQYF.

This sequence joins TRBV9 and TRBJ1-2; weak D call: TRBD1 (5 bases). Germline V gives CDR1 SGDLS, CDR2 YYNGEE. V dropped 0 bases and J dropped 4 bases, with 16 bases sitting between them. The CDR3 is 16 residues long. The CDR3 nucleotides read TGTGCCAGCAGCGTAGTCCCGGGGGGGTCAGGCTATGGCTACACCTTC. Its protein is CASSVVPGGSGYGYTF.

There are many counts of this clonotype. The chain links TRBV9 to TRBJ2-2, with 7 bases identical to TRBD2. From germline, CDR1 is SGDLS and CDR2 YYNGEE. CDR3 length: 14 residues. J gave up 3 bases and V 4 bases, and 3 bases lay outside the gene matches. CDR3 in DNA: TGTGCCAGCAGCAGACGGGGGGACACCGGGGAGCTGTTTTTT. This encodes CASSRRGDTGELFF.

This clonotype was detected many times. The chain has TRBV9 and TRBJ2-6; tentatively, D is TRBD2 (6 bases). Germline V lookup: CDR1 SGDLS, CDR2 YYNGEE. Trimming shortened V by 3 bases and J by 0 bases, and 13 bases separated the two germline ends. The CDR3 has 17 amino acids. The CDR3 bases are TGTGCCAGCAGCGCATATCTGACTAGCTCTGGGGCCAACGTCCTGACTTTC. Translated, it gives CASSAYLTSSGANVLTF. The whole variable domain, remainder taken from reference TRBV9 and TRBJ2-6, is DSGVTQTPKHLITATGQRVTLRCSPRSGDLSVYWYQQSLDQGLQFLIQYYNGEERAKGNILERFSAQQFPDLHSELNLSSLELGDSALYFCASSAYLTSSGANVLTFGAGSRLTVL.

Worth noting for this clonotype: A read error may explain this, as a much larger clone is one base away. The chain uses TRBV9 and TRBJ2-5; D is uncertain. CDR3 size: 14 residues. V shed 1 base and J shed 2 bases, with 9 bases lying between them. Germline assignment: CDR1 SGDLS and CDR2 YYNGEE. The CDR3 loop reads CASSVYGKQETQYF. As DNA, the CDR3 is TGTGCCAGCAGCGTATACGGCAAACAAGAGACCCAGTACTTC.

At least ten counts were recorded for this clonotype. DNA for the CDR3: TGTGCCAGCAGCGTAGATGCAGGGTGGGGATATGGCTACACCTTC. Amino acid sequence: CASSVDAGWGYGYTF. J is TRBJ1-2 and V is TRBV9, with D perhaps matching TRBD1 (5 bases). Germline CDR1 and CDR2: SGDLS and YYNGEE. V lost 0 bases, J lost 5 bases, and 14 bases lay in between. This CDR3 region has 15 residues.

Ten or more counts support this clonotype. This sequence joins TRBV9 and TRBJ2-3, with no clear D. Germline V CDR1 and CDR2: SGDLS, YYNGEE. The CDR3 consists of 13 residues. Deletions cut 4 bases from V and 10 bases from J, with 16 bases between. This CDR3 reads CASSPMTPVPQYF. CDR3 nucleotide sequence: TGTGCCAGCAGCCCAATGACTCCCGTGCCGCAGTATTTT. Drawing the rest from reference TRBV9 and TRBJ2-3, the complete variable domain is DSGVTQTPKHLITATGQRVTLRCSPRSGDLSVYWYQQSLDQGLQFLIQYYNGEERAKGNILERFSAQQFPDLHSELNLSSLELGDSALYFCASSPMTPVPQYFGPGTRLTVL.

In its sample, this clonotype was seen many times. The chain joins TRBV9 to TRBJ2-5; 8 nucleotides line up with TRBD2. V shed 0 bases, J shed 0 bases, and the junction held 7 bases outside the gene matches. CDR3 length: 17 residues. Germline V lookup: CDR1 SGDLS, CDR2 YYNGEE. For the CDR3, the DNA is TGTGCCAGCAGCGTAGATATGGCGGGGGGCTACCAAGAGACCCAGTACTTC. This encodes CASSVDMAGGYQETQYF.

This clonotype was counted ten times or more. J is TRBJ2-2 and V is TRBV9; D not certain. The V end was cut by 0 bases, the J end by 6 bases, with 15 bases between. This CDR3 has 16 amino acids. Looked up from germline, CDR1 is SGDLS and CDR2 is YYNGEE. CDR3 DNA: TGTGCCAGCAGCGTAGTTGGTCCCGACCTTTCCGGGGAGCTGTTTTTT. It specifies CASSVVGPDLSGELFF.